This TCR beta chain was captured by sequencing in a study of beta chain features in type 1 diabetes. Per donor, one heparinised blood draw averaged approximately 110 mL. Sequencing targeted expressed TCRB transcripts, as all isolated RNA had been reverse transcribed. The method was immunoSEQ multiplex PCR; TCRdb's version includes in-frame clones alone and lacks a portion of them. The sample records more than 350,000 clones, around 10% being singletons. This clone was seen only a few times. The V end lost 6 bases, the J end lost 3 bases, and 12 bases lay between the germline ends. This CDR3 region has 13 residues. From germline, CDR1 is SGHTA and CDR2 FQGNSA.

The specimen sequenced was naive CD4+ T cells from blood. The TCR was taken from a woman under 30 in good health. This chain links TRBV7-2 with TRBJ2-7, with D maybe TRBD1 (6 bases). The CDR3: CASRKTGYYEQYF. In DNA form, the CDR3 reads TGTGCCAGCAGGAAGACAGGTTACTACGAGCAGTACTTC.